A selection of T cell receptor beta chains follows, all from one sample in a study of beta chain features in type 1 diabetes. The protocol was immunoSEQ multiplex PCR, while the TCRdb copy is restricted to in-frame clones and leaves out a portion. The repertoire holds 900,000 or so clones, with about a sixth as singletons. Specimen: naive CD4+ T cells from blood. The receptors originated from a woman younger than 35 in good health. Each CDR3 is given with its conserved first and last residue. Each record gives: D gene, J gene, clone size, V gene, CDR3 protein, CDR3 DNA. D genes are given only for firm matches. Clone size is given for some rows only: seen once, a few or many times, or a class if the clone is expanded.

D: -; J: TRBJ1-5; size: -; V: TRBV6-6; CDR3: CASIYSANMGNQPQHF; DNA: TGTGCCAGCATTTATTCGGCGAACATGGGCAATCAGCCCCAGCATTTT
D: -; J: TRBJ2-5; size: -; V: TRBV10-3; CDR3: CAISESGQGRETQYF; DNA: TGTGCCATCAGTGAGTCGGGGCAGGGGAGAGAGACCCAGTACTTC
D: -; J: TRBJ2-6; size: few; V: TRBV5-4; CDR3: CASSLGPPGANVLTF; DNA: TGTGCCAGCAGCTTGGGGCCACCTGGGGCCAACGTCCTGACTTTC
D: TRBD2; J: TRBJ2-1; size: few; V: TRBV28; CDR3: CASSVPRGGRFYNEQFF; DNA: TGTGCCAGCAGTGTCCCCCGTGGCGGGAGGTTCTACAATGAGCAGTTCTTC
D: -; J: TRBJ2-5; size: -; V: TRBV6-6; CDR3: CASSYRETQYF; DNA: TGTGCCAGCAGTTACCGGGAGACCCAGTACTTC
D: -; J: TRBJ2-2; size: -; V: TRBV7-2; CDR3: CASRGEANTGELFF; DNA: TGTGCCAGTAGAGGGGAGGCGAACACCGGGGAGCTGTTTTTT
D: -; J: TRBJ2-7; size: -; V: TRBV28; CDR3: CASTKPGYEQYF; DNA: TGTGCCAGCACCAAACCAGGTTACGAGCAGTACTTC
D: -; J: TRBJ2-7; size: -; V: TRBV28; CDR3: CASRVGGTYEQYF; DNA: TGTGCCAGCCGTGTCGGGGGAACCTACGAGCAGTACTTC
D: -; J: TRBJ1-5; size: few; V: TRBV7-2; CDR3: CASSLASNQPQHF; DNA: TGTGCCAGCAGCTTGGCTAGCAATCAGCCCCAGCATTTT
D: -; J: TRBJ2-1; size: few; V: TRBV7-2; CDR3: CASSLGFSSYNEQFF; DNA: TGTGCCAGCAGCTTGGGTTTCAGCTCCTACAATGAGCAGTTCTTC
D: -; J: TRBJ2-1; size: -; V: TRBV7-6; CDR3: CASSLGREPGVNEQFF; DNA: TGTGCCAGCAGCTTAGGCAGGGAGCCAGGGGTCAATGAGCAGTTCTTC
D: -; J: TRBJ1-4; size: few; V: TRBV6-1; CDR3: CASSDFGRELLFF; DNA: TGTGCCAGCAGTGACTTTGGCAGGGAGCTCCTGTTTTTT
D: TRBD1; J: TRBJ2-5; size: few; V: TRBV7-3; CDR3: CASSGQGFGETQYF; DNA: TGTGCCAGCAGCGGACAGGGTTTTGGAGAGACCCAGTACTTC
D: -; J: TRBJ2-7; size: -; V: TRBV18; CDR3: CASSPSSTYEQYF; DNA: TGTGCCAGCTCACCATCTAGTACCTACGAGCAGTACTTC
D: -; J: TRBJ2-2; size: -; V: TRBV6-1; CDR3: CASLLAGSGELFF; DNA: TGTGCCAGCTTACTAGCTGGGTCCGGGGAGCTGTTTTTT
D: -; J: TRBJ1-5; size: few; V: TRBV18; CDR3: CASSPPGWGKKTQHF; DNA: TGTGCCAGCTCACCACCCGGTTGGGGGAAAAAGACCCAGCATTTT
D: -; J: TRBJ2-5; size: few; V: TRBV5-6; CDR3: CASSTGSRETQYF; DNA: TGTGCCAGCAGCACCGGATCGAGAGAGACCCAGTACTTC
D: TRBD1; J: TRBJ1-5; size: -; V: TRBV16; CDR3: CASSQSVRWDSSNQPQHF; DNA: TGTGCCAGCAGCCAATCCGTAAGATGGGACAGTAGCAATCAGCCCCAGCATTTT
D: TRBD1; J: TRBJ2-7; size: -; V: TRBV2; CDR3: CASSELRDRGYEQYF; DNA: TGTGCCAGCAGTGAATTACGGGACAGGGGTTACGAGCAGTACTTC
D: -; J: TRBJ1-5; size: few; V: TRBV19; CDR3: CASIKKGQANQPQHF; DNA: TGTGCCAGTATTAAGAAGGGACAAGCAAATCAGCCCCAGCATTTT